This T cell receptor (beta chain) originates from a study of regulatory T cells in long-lasting Graves disease. Study context: The study enrolled newly diagnosed Graves' patients on antithyroid drugs under 3 months.

Per the germline V gene, CDR1 is SGHTA and CDR2 is FQGNSA. The CDR3 is 15 amino acids. V was cut by 5 bases and J by 2 bases, with 14 bases left in between. This clonotype has ten or more counts. Arm-PCR of CDR3 regions with iRepertoire HTBI primers generated TCR beta libraries. TCRdb recomputed calls from the multiplex PCR reads with MiXCR, one row per CDR3 protein. In the table there are fewer than 550,000 distinct CDR3 sequences, 15% to 20% of which are singletons. Regarding time point: newly diagnosed GD, antithyroid drugs for less than 3 months. The TCR library was made from RNA extracted from PBMCs. The data were also submitted as part of a second study, on T cells in Graves' hyperthyroidism and ophthalmopathy. In that study: The model made its ophthalmopathy prediction, and onset followed a median approximately 6 months later.

The chain employs TRBV7-2 and TRBJ2-3; weak D call: TRBD1 (6 bases). This clonotype was sampled from a woman younger than 35 with Graves disease. The specimen comprised peripheral blood mononuclear cells (PBMCs), sampled at new diagnosis, from a patient treated with antithyroid drugs. In nucleotides, the CDR3 is TGTGCCAGCAGCCCTGAGGACAGCAACACAGATACGCAGTATTTT. It specifies CASSPEDSNTDTQYF. Using reference TRBV7-2 and TRBJ2-3 for the parts outside the CDR3, the full variable domain is GAGVSQSPSNKVTEKGKDVELRCDPISGHTALYWYRQSLGQGLEFLIYFQGNSAPDKSGLPSDRFSAERTGGSVSTLTIQRTQQEDSAVYLCASSPEDSNTDTQYFGPGTRLTVL.